These 2 T cell receptor beta chains originate from one sample sequenced in a study of T-cell memory formation after mild COVID-19 (dated by TCRdb to 2020 to 2022). Library construction relied on 5' RACE. The listed sequencing device is Illumina NovaSeq 6000. In TCRdb, the public reads were trimmed at Q25 with fastp and aligned with MiXCR, with productive beta chains retained. Each entry is one CDR3 protein sequence, shown with its most common DNA and genes. The sample table holds about 110,000 distinct CDR3 sequences, of which approximately 15% were seen once. The ten largest clonotypes hold 25% to 35% of the sample. What was sequenced was PBMCs or a T cell subset sorted from them (not recorded which). These receptors were obtained from an adult woman who had mild COVID-19 (a few samples of this study predate the infection). The sample titles of this study are shuffled in the database, so cell type and time point are left out; the donor was told from shared clones.

This clonotype was seen a handful of times. The chain uses TRBV4-1 and TRBJ1-6, with D maybe TRBD1 (5 bases). This CDR3 is 13 amino acids long. Deletions cut 2 bases from V and 11 bases from J, with 10 bases between. CDR1 is MGHRA and CDR2 is YSYEKL in the germline V gene. The CDR3 DNA reads TGCGCCAGCAGCCAATCGACAGCCGCACCCCTCCACTTT. This encodes CASSQSTAAPLHF.

This clonotype was seen only a few times. The chain has TRBV6-2 or TRBV6-3 and TRBJ2-1; 13 positions match TRBD2. CDR3 length equals 18 residues. Trimming took 2 bases from V and 8 from J; bases not matched to a gene: 12. Germline CDR1 MNHEY, CDR2 SVGEGT. CDR3 sequence reads: CASSYGWTSGGHGDEQFF. CDR3 sequence (DNA): TGTGCCAGCAGTTACGGCTGGACTAGCGGGGGTCATGGGGATGAGCAGTTCTTC.